The 7 T cell receptor beta chains presented below share a single source sample, sequenced in a study of shared clonotypes between healthy human individuals. TCRdb's table, derived via immunoSEQ multiplex PCR, lists solely in-frame clones and lacks some. This sample carries 2 million to 2.5 million clones, approximately 93% of them seen once, and the ten largest clones take 0.39%. Sequencing was carried out using naive CD4+ T cells from PBMCs. Subset: CD45RA+ positively selected. The receptors shown here come from a man aged 18 to 29 in good health. Some clones in this sample may be carry-over from other donors' samples.

The rearrangement uses TRBV7-3 and TRBJ2-5; TRBD2 aligns across 15 bases. This CDR3 is 15 amino acids long. Germline V gene data show CDR1 as SGHTA and CDR2 as FQGTGA. J was trimmed by 7 bases and V by 6 bases; bases with no gene match: 6. CDR3 coding DNA: TGTGCCAGCAGTACCCGGACTAGCGGGAGGGGGACCCAGTACTTC. As protein: CASSTRTSGRGTQYF. The entire variable domain, with the rest obtained from reference TRBV7-3 and TRBJ2-5, is as follows: GAGVSQTPSNKVTEKGKYVELRCDPISGHTALYWYRQSLGQGPEFLIYFQGTGAADDSGLPNDRFFAVRPEGSVSTLKIQRTERGDSAVYLCASSTRTSGRGTQYFGPGTRLLVL.

The chain links TRBV9 to TRBJ2-1; 9 bases agree with TRBD2. Germline V gives CDR1 SGDLS, CDR2 YYNGEE. The CDR3 totals 18 residues. The trim removed 4 bases at V and 3 bases at J, leaving 14 bases unmatched. Here the CDR3 DNA reads TGTGCCAGCAGCCCACGAGAAGCGGGAGGTCTACTCTACAATGAGCAGTTCTTC. This gives the protein CASSPREAGGLLYNEQFF.

CDR3 sequence (DNA): TGTGCCAGCAGTGAAGCGACTAGGGGGAATGAGCAGTTCTTC. Amino acid sequence: CASSEATRGNEQFF. The chain couples TRBV6-1 to TRBJ2-1; D could derive from TRBD1 or TRBD2 (6 bases each). Deletions cut 0 bases from V and 7 bases from J, with 10 bases between. Per germline, CDR1 MNHNS and CDR2 SASEGT. This CDR3 is built from 14 residues.

The rearrangement joins TRBV19 to TRBJ1-1; D gene ambiguous. CDR1 and CDR2 from the germline V gene are LNHDA and SQIVND (reference sequence). CDR3 length: 17 amino acids. Between the trimmed V and J ends, which lost 3 bases and 4 bases, there was a span of 21 bases. The CDR3 reads CASSIPRPPIGGTEAFF. CDR3 nucleotide sequence: TGTGCCAGTAGTATTCCCCGCCCCCCGATTGGTGGCACTGAAGCTTTCTTT.

V is TRBV5-5 and J is TRBJ2-5, with TRBD2 matching over 7 bases. The CDR3 consists of 15 residues. The germline V gene encodes CDR1 SGHKS and CDR2 YYEKEE (reference sequence). With V trimmed by 0 bases and J by 2 bases, 4 bases remained unmatched. For the CDR3, the DNA is TGTGCCAGCAGCTTGGTCTCAGCGGGGCAAGAGACCCAGTACTTC. The encoded protein is CASSLVSAGQETQYF.

The chain links TRBV6-5 to TRBJ2-3; D not resolved. There are 15 residues in the CDR3. The germline V gene encodes CDR1 MNHEY and CDR2 SVGAGI. The V end lost 5 bases, the J end lost 0 bases, and 12 bases lay between the germline ends. CDR3 in DNA: TGTGCCAGCAGTAGAAGACGGACGAGCACAGATACGCAGTATTTT. Encoded protein: CASSRRRTSTDTQYF.

The rearrangement links TRBV7-3 to TRBJ2-1; D is possibly TRBD1 or TRBD2 (5 bases each). V shed 4 bases and J shed 4 bases, with 14 bases lying between them. This CDR3 contains 15 residues. Germline CDR1 SGHTA, CDR2 FQGTGA. As DNA, the CDR3 is TGTGCCAGCAGCTGGGCCGGGACCTCGTACAATGAGCAGTTCTTC. Residues: CASSWAGTSYNEQFF.